These T cell receptor beta chains were read from a single sample in a study of T cells after posttransplantation cyclophosphamide. Clones were read by immunoSEQ multiplex PCR, and TCRdb kept only the in-frame ones, dropping some. The profile covers 23,000 or so clones, none occurring a single time. The sequenced sample was PBMCs. The receptors stem from an older woman in good health, CMV-negative, and a related stem cell transplant donor. CDR3s include the opening cysteine and the closing phenylalanine or tryptophan. D genes are given only for firm matches. Rows may omit the clone size; those that give it use once, few, many or a size class.

v_call: TRBV6-1; j_call: TRBJ2-2; d_call: TRBD2; clone_size: NA; cdr3_aa: CASSDRPPRGGGELFF; cdr3_nt: TGTGCCAGCAGTGACCGACCGCCCCGGGGGGGCGGGGAGCTGTTTTTT
v_call: TRBV18; j_call: TRBJ2-7; d_call: NA; clone_size: many; cdr3_aa: CASSPQRGLSYEQYF; cdr3_nt: TGTGCCAGCTCACCACAGCGCGGACTCTCCTACGAGCAGTACTTC
v_call: TRBV2; j_call: TRBJ2-3; d_call: TRBD1; clone_size: many; cdr3_aa: CASSAQGAQFADTQYF; cdr3_nt: TGTGCCAGCAGTGCCCAGGGGGCTCAGTTCGCAGATACGCAGTATTTT
v_call: TRBV25-1; j_call: TRBJ1-1; d_call: NA; clone_size: many; cdr3_aa: CASRVQGTFEAFF; cdr3_nt: TGTGCCAGCAGGGTACAGGGAACCTTTGAAGCTTTCTTT
v_call: TRBV13; j_call: TRBJ2-3; d_call: TRBD2; clone_size: many; cdr3_aa: CASSPGLAPTDTQYF; cdr3_nt: TGTGCCAGCAGCCCTGGACTAGCCCCGACAGATACGCAGTATTTT
v_call: TRBV6-6; j_call: TRBJ2-3; d_call: TRBD2; clone_size: many; cdr3_aa: CASRPLAGGGDTQYF; cdr3_nt: TGTGCCAGCAGACCTCTAGCGGGGGGAGGAGATACGCAGTATTTT
v_call: TRBV4-3; j_call: TRBJ2-7; d_call: NA; clone_size: many; cdr3_aa: CASSQGGSTSEQYF; cdr3_nt: TGCGCCAGCAGCCAAGGAGGCTCCACCTCCGAGCAGTACTTC
v_call: TRBV28; j_call: TRBJ1-2; d_call: TRBD1; clone_size: NA; cdr3_aa: CASSHNRGRYGYTF; cdr3_nt: TGTGCCAGCAGTCACAACAGGGGGCGGTATGGCTACACCTTC
v_call: TRBV5-8; j_call: TRBJ2-6; d_call: NA; clone_size: many; cdr3_aa: CASSLAAGTTGANVLTF; cdr3_nt: TGTGCCAGCAGCTTGGCCGCAGGCACGACTGGGGCCAACGTCCTGACTTTC
v_call: TRBV7-8; j_call: TRBJ1-2; d_call: NA; clone_size: few; cdr3_aa: CASSLDSLRGGYTF; cdr3_nt: TGTGCCAGCAGCTTAGATTCCCTCAGGGGTGGCTACACCTTC
v_call: TRBV7-2; j_call: TRBJ1-1; d_call: NA; clone_size: many; cdr3_aa: CASSVTVTEAFF; cdr3_nt: TGTGCCAGCAGCGTGACAGTGACTGAAGCTTTCTTT
v_call: TRBV15; j_call: TRBJ1-1; d_call: TRBD1; clone_size: many; cdr3_aa: CATSRDRTGVAFF; cdr3_nt: TGTGCCACCAGCAGAGATAGGACAGGGGTGGCTTTCTTT
v_call: TRBV13; j_call: TRBJ2-1; d_call: TRBD2; clone_size: many; cdr3_aa: CASSLGSLAGSSYNEQFF; cdr3_nt: TGTGCCAGCAGCTTAGGAAGTCTAGCGGGATCCTCCTACAATGAGCAGTTCTTC
v_call: TRBV18; j_call: TRBJ1-6; d_call: TRBD1; clone_size: many; cdr3_aa: CASSPLPGQGRSPLHF; cdr3_nt: TGTGCCAGCTCACCCTTGCCGGGACAGGGGAGGTCGCCCCTCCACTTT
v_call: TRBV28; j_call: TRBJ2-3; d_call: TRBD1; clone_size: NA; cdr3_aa: CASSPAGTGGDTQYF; cdr3_nt: TGTGCCAGCAGCCCAGCAGGGACAGGGGGAGATACGCAGTATTTT
v_call: TRBV30; j_call: TRBJ2-3; d_call: NA; clone_size: few; cdr3_aa: CALSESADTQYF; cdr3_nt: TGTGCCCTAAGCGAATCGGCAGATACGCAGTATTTT
v_call: TRBV27; j_call: TRBJ1-2; d_call: NA; clone_size: many; cdr3_aa: CASSPDRIYGYTF; cdr3_nt: TGTGCCAGCAGTCCGGACAGAATCTATGGCTACACCTTC
v_call: TRBV6-1; j_call: TRBJ2-6; d_call: NA; clone_size: many; cdr3_aa: CASRITSDGANVLTF; cdr3_nt: TGTGCCAGCAGAATAACTAGTGATGGGGCCAACGTCCTGACTTTC
v_call: TRBV19; j_call: TRBJ1-2; d_call: TRBD1; clone_size: many; cdr3_aa: CASSITVGTDNGYTF; cdr3_nt: TGTGCCAGTAGTATTACAGTGGGGACAGACAATGGCTACACCTTC
v_call: TRBV7-8; j_call: TRBJ1-1; d_call: TRBD1; clone_size: many; cdr3_aa: CASSRPTGITEAFF; cdr3_nt: TGTGCCAGCAGCCGACCGACAGGGATCACTGAAGCTTTCTTT
v_call: TRBV5-4; j_call: TRBJ2-5; d_call: NA; clone_size: many; cdr3_aa: CASSFRRGEETQYF; cdr3_nt: TGTGCCAGCAGCTTCCGCAGGGGGGAAGAGACCCAGTACTTC
v_call: TRBV30; j_call: TRBJ1-5; d_call: NA; clone_size: many; cdr3_aa: CAWSVLQGGQPQHF; cdr3_nt: TGTGCCTGGAGTGTACTTCAGGGTGGCCAGCCCCAGCATTTT
v_call: TRBV18; j_call: TRBJ2-5; d_call: NA; clone_size: few; cdr3_aa: CASSREQGGETQYF; cdr3_nt: TGTGCCAGCTCACGGGAACAGGGCGGAGAGACCCAGTACTTC
v_call: TRBV5-8; j_call: TRBJ1-2; d_call: NA; clone_size: many; cdr3_aa: CASSLGWRANYGYTF; cdr3_nt: TGTGCCAGCAGCTTGGGGTGGCGGGCTAACTATGGCTACACCTTC
v_call: TRBV6-1; j_call: TRBJ2-7; d_call: NA; clone_size: many; cdr3_aa: CASSHRERLSYEQYF; cdr3_nt: TGTGCCAGTTCCCACAGGGAACGGTTATCCTATGAGCAGTACTTC
v_call: TRBV14; j_call: TRBJ2-2; d_call: NA; clone_size: many; cdr3_aa: CASSQDLRNTGELFF; cdr3_nt: TGTGCCAGCAGCCAAGATTTGCGGAACACCGGGGAGCTGTTTTTT
v_call: TRBV4-2; j_call: TRBJ2-5; d_call: NA; clone_size: few; cdr3_aa: CASSQDRGGQETQYF; cdr3_nt: TGTGCCAGCAGCCAAGATAGGGGGGGCCAAGAGACCCAGTACTTC
v_call: TRBV6-6; j_call: TRBJ2-3; d_call: TRBD2; clone_size: few; cdr3_aa: CASSWGGTRRADTQYF; cdr3_nt: TGTGCCAGCAGTTGGGGAGGGACGAGGAGGGCGGATACGCAGTATTTT
v_call: TRBV4-2; j_call: TRBJ1-4; d_call: TRBD1; clone_size: many; cdr3_aa: CASSYDRGIEKLFF; cdr3_nt: TGTGCCAGCAGCTATGACAGGGGTATTGAAAAACTGTTTTTT
v_call: TRBV7-9; j_call: TRBJ2-7; d_call: TRBD1; clone_size: NA; cdr3_aa: CASSQSGQGYEQYF; cdr3_nt: TGTGCCAGCAGCCAATCGGGACAGGGGTACGAGCAGTACTTC
v_call: TRBV7-8; j_call: TRBJ2-7; d_call: TRBD1; clone_size: many; cdr3_aa: CASSLETGGGYEQYF; cdr3_nt: TGTGCCAGCAGCTTAGAAACAGGGGGAGGCTACGAGCAGTACTTC
v_call: TRBV2; j_call: TRBJ1-5; d_call: TRBD1; clone_size: many; cdr3_aa: CASSQGTDSNQPQHF; cdr3_nt: TGTGCCAGCAGCCAAGGGACAGACTCAAATCAGCCCCAGCATTTT
v_call: TRBV18; j_call: TRBJ2-7; d_call: NA; clone_size: few; cdr3_aa: CASSPAPYEQYF; cdr3_nt: TGTGCCAGCTCACCCGCGCCCTACGAGCAGTACTTC
v_call: TRBV6-5; j_call: TRBJ2-1; d_call: NA; clone_size: many; cdr3_aa: CASSYSGGLQFF; cdr3_nt: TGTGCCAGCAGTTACTCGGGGGGACTCCAGTTCTTC
v_call: TRBV11-1; j_call: TRBJ2-7; d_call: TRBD1; clone_size: many; cdr3_aa: CASSETGTLDEQYF; cdr3_nt: TGTGCCAGCAGCGAGACAGGGACCCTGGACGAGCAGTACTTC
v_call: TRBV4-1; j_call: TRBJ1-4; d_call: NA; clone_size: many; cdr3_aa: CASSQHAGQNEKLFF; cdr3_nt: TGCGCCAGCAGCCAACATGCAGGGCAAAATGAAAAACTGTTTTTT
v_call: TRBV6-6; j_call: TRBJ2-3; d_call: NA; clone_size: many; cdr3_aa: CASRKAEWASPDTQYF; cdr3_nt: TGTGCCAGCAGAAAGGCCGAATGGGCGTCTCCAGATACGCAGTATTTT
v_call: TRBV28; j_call: TRBJ1-1; d_call: NA; clone_size: many; cdr3_aa: CASSPSAGLNTEAFF; cdr3_nt: TGTGCCAGCAGCCCCTCCGCTGGGCTGAACACTGAAGCTTTCTTT
v_call: TRBV5-1; j_call: TRBJ1-2; d_call: NA; clone_size: many; cdr3_aa: CASSLVGAARGYTF; cdr3_nt: TGCGCCAGCAGCTTGGTTGGGGCCGCGAGGGGCTACACCTTC
v_call: TRBV14; j_call: TRBJ1-1; d_call: TRBD1; clone_size: many; cdr3_aa: CASSHSGTGTEAFF; cdr3_nt: TGTGCCAGCAGCCATTCCGGGACAGGCACTGAAGCTTTCTTT
v_call: TRBV7-2; j_call: TRBJ1-6; d_call: NA; clone_size: few; cdr3_aa: CASRLGQGNSPLHF; cdr3_nt: TGTGCCAGCAGGCTCGGGCAGGGTAATTCACCCCTCCACTTT
v_call: TRBV5-4; j_call: TRBJ1-1; d_call: NA; clone_size: many; cdr3_aa: CASSFAVGPQGNTEAFF; cdr3_nt: TGTGCCAGCAGCTTTGCGGTGGGCCCACAGGGTAACACTGAAGCTTTCTTT
v_call: TRBV27; j_call: TRBJ2-3; d_call: TRBD2; clone_size: many; cdr3_aa: CASSGTGGLLDTQYF; cdr3_nt: TGTGCCAGCAGTGGGACGGGAGGATTACTAGATACGCAGTATTTT